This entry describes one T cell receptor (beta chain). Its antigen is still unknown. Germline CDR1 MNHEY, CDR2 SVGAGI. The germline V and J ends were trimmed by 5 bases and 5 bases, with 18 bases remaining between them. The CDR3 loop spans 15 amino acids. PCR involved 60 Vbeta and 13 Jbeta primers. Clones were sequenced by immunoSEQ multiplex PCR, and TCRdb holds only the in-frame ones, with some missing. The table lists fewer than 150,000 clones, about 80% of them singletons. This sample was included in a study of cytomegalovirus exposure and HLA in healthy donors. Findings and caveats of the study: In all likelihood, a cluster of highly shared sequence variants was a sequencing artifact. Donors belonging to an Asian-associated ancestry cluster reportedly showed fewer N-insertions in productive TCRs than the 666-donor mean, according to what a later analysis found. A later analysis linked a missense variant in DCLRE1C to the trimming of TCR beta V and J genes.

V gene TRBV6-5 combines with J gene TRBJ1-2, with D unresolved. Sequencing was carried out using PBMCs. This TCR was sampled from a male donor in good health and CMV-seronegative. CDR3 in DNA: TGTGCCAGCAGTCGAATAGCCCTTGGGAGGTATGGCTACACCTTC. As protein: CASSRIALGRYGYTF.